This TCR beta chain appears in the sequencing data of a study of naive and memory T cell subsets. Four PCR rounds used nested alpha and beta constant region primers plus the SP2 primer. For blood and skin samples, reverse transcription used TCR alpha and beta constant primers. TCRdb passed the 5' RACE reads through MiXCR, listing each CDR3 protein once. The sample lists 55,000 to 70,000 distinct CDR3 sequences; around 7.7% were seen once. A UMI-containing oligonucleotide was joined by 3' ligation to the TCR cDNA template. Cells were not sorted; total RNA input targeted about 1 to 1000 ng. This clonotype has a handful of counts. Its antigen remains unknown. Study-wide points: TCR transcript changes with activation or differentiation may affect this RNA method.

Germline lookup yields CDR1 LNHDA and CDR2 SQIVND (reference sequence). Trimming took off 6 bases at V and 3 bases at J, with 9 bases between the two ends. The CDR3 covers 13 residues. The receptor was derived from a male donor in good health. This chain uses TRBV19 with TRBJ2-1, with D perhaps matching TRBD1 (5 bases). As DNA, the CDR3 is TGTGCCAGTAGAGCGACAGACTACAATGAGCAGTTCTTC. Translation gives CASRATDYNEQFF. The full variable domain, its missing parts supplied by reference TRBV19 and TRBJ2-1, is DGGITQSPKYLFRKEGQNVTLSCEQNLNHDAMYWYRQDPGQGLRLIYYSQIVNDFQKGDIAEGYSVSREKKESFPLTVTSAQKNPTAFYLCASRATDYNEQFFGPGTRLTVL.